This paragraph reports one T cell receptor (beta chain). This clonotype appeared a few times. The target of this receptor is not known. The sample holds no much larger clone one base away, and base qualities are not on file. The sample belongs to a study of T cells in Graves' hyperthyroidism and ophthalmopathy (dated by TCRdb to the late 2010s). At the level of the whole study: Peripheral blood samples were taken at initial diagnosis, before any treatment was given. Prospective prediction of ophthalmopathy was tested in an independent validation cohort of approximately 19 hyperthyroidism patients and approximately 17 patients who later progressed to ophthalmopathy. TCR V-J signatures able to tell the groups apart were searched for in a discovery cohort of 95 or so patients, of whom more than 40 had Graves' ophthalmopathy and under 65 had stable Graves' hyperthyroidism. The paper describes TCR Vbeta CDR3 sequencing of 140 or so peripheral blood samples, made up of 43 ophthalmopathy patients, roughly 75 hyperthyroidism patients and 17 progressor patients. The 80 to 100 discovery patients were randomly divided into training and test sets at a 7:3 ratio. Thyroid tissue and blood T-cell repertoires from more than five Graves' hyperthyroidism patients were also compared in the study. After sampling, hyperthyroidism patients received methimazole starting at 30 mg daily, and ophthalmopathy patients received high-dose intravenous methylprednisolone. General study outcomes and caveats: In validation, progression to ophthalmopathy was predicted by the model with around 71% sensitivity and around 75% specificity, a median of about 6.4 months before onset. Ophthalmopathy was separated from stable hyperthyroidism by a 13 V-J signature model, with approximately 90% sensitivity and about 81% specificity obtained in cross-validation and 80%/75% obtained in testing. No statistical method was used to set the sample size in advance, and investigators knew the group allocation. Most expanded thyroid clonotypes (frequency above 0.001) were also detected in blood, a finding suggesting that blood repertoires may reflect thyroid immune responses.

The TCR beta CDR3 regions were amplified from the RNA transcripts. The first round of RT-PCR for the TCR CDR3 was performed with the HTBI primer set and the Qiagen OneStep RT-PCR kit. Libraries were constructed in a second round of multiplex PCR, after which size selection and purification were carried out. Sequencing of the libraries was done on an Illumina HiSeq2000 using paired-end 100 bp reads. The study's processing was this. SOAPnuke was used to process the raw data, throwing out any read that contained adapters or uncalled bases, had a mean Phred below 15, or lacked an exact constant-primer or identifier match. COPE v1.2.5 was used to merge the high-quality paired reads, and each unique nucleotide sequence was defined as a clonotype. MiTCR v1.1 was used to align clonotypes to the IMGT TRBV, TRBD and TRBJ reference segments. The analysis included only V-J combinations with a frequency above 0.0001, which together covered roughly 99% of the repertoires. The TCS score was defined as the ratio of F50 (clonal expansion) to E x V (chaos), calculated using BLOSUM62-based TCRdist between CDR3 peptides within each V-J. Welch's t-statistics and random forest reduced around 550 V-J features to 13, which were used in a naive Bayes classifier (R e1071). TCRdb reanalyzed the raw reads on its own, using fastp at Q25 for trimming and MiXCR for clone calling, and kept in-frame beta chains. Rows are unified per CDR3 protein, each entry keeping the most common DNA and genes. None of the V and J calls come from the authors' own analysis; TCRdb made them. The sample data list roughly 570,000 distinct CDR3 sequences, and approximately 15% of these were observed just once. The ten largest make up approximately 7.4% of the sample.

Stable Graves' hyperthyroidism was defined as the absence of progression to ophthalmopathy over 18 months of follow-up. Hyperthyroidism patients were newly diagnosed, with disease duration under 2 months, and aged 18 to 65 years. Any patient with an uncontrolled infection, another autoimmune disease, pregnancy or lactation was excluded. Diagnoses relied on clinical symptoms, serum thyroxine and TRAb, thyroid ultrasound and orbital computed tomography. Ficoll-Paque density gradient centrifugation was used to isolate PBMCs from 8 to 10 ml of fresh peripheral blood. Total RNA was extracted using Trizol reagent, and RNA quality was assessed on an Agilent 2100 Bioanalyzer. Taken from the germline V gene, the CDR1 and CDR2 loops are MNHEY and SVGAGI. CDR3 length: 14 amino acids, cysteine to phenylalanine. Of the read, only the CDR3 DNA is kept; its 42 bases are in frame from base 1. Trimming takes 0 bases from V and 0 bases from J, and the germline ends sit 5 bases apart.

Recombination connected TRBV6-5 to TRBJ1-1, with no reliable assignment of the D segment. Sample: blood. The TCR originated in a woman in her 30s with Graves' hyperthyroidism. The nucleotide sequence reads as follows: TGTGCCAGCAGTTACTCACGATTGAACACTGAAGCTTTCTTT. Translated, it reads CASSYSRLNTEAFF.